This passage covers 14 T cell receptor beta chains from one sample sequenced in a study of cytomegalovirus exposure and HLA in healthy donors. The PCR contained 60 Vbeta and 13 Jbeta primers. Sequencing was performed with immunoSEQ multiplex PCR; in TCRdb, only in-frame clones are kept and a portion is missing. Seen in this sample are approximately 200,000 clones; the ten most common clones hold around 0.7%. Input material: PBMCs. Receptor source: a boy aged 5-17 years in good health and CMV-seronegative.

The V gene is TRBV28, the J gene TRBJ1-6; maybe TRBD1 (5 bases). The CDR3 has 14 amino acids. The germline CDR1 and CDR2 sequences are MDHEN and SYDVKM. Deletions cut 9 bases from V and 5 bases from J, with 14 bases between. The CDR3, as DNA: TGTGCCAGTCGTCCAGGGATGGATAATTCACCCCTCCACTTT. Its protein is CASRPGMDNSPLHF.

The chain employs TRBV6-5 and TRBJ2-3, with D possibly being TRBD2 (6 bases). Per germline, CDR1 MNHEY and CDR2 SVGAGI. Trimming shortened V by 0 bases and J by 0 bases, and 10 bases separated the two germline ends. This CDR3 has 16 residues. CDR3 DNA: TGTGCCAGCAGTTACTCTCGGGCGGGAAGCACAGATACGCAGTATTTT. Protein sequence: CASSYSRAGSTDTQYF.

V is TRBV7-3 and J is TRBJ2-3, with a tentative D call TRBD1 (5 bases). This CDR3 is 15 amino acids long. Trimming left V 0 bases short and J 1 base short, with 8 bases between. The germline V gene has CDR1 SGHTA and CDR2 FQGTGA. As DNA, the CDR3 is TGTGCCAGCAGCTTAACGGGGCCCGGCACAGATACGCAGTATTTT. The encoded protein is CASSLTGPGTDTQYF.

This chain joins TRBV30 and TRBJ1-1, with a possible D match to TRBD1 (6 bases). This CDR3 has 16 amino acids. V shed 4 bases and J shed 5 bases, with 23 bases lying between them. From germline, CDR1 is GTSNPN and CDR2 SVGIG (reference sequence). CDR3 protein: CAWTPPLQGAGTEAFF. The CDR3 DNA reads TGTGCCTGGACCCCACCCTTACAGGGAGCGGGAACTGAAGCTTTCTTT.

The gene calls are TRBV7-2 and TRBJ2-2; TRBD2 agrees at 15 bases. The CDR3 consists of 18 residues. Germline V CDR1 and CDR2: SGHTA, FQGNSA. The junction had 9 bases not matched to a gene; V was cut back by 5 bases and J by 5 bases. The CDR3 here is CASSLWTSGGARTGELFF. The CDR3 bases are TGTGCCAGCAGCCTATGGACTAGCGGGGGGGCTAGAACCGGGGAGCTGTTTTTT.

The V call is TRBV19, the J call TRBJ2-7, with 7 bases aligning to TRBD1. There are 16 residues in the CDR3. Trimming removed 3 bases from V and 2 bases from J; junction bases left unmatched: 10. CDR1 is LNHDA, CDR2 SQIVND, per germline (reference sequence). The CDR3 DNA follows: TGTGCCAGTAGTATCCAAATAACAGGGGTAACCTACGAGCAGTACTTC. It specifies CASSIQITGVTYEQYF.

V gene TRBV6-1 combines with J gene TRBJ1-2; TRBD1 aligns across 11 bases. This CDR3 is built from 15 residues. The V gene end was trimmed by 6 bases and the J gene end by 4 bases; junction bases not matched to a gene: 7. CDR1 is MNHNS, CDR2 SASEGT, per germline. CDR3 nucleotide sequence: TGTGCCAGCAGACAACTAGGGACAGGGGGCTATGGCTACACCTTC. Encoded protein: CASRQLGTGGYGYTF.

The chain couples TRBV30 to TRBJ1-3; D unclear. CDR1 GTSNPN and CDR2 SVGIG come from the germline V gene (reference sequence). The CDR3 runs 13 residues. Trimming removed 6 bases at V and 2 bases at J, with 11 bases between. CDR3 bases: TGTGCCTGCGCTCTAGTCGCTGGAAACACCATATATTTT. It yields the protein CACALVAGNTIYF.

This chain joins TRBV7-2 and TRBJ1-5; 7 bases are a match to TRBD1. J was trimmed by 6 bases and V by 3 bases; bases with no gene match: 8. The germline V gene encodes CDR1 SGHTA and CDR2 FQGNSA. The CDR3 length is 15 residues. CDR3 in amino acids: CASSFTGVRGQPQHF. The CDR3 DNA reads TGTGCCAGCAGCTTCACAGGGGTCAGGGGTCAGCCCCAGCATTTT.

The CDR3 loop is CASSPLRQGVLQHF. DNA of the CDR3: TGTGCCAGCAGTCCCCTCCGACAGGGGGTCCTCCAGCATTTT. The rearrangement links TRBV28 to TRBJ1-5; 9 bases match TRBD1. After removal of 5 bases from V and 12 bases from J, the junction contained 11 bases not matched to a gene. This CDR3 is 14 amino acids long. CDR1 MDHEN and CDR2 SYDVKM come from the germline V gene.

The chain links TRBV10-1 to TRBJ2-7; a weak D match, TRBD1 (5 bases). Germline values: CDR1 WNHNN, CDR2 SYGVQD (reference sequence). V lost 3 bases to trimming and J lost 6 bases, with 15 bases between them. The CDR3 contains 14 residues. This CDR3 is CASSDLQGYSEQYF. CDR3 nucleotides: TGCGCCAGCAGTGACCTCCAGGGATACAGCGAGCAGTACTTC.

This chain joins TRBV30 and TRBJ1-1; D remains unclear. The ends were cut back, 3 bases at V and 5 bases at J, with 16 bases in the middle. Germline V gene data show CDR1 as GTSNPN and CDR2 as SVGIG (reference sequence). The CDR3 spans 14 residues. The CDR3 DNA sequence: TGTGCCTGGAGCCCTGAGAGAAGCGGGACTGAAGCTTTCTTT. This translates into CAWSPERSGTEAFF.

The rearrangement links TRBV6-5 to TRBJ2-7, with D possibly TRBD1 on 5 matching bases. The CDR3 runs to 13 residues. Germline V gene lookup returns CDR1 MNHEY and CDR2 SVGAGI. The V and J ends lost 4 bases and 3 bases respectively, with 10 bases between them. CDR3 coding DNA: TGTGCCAGCAGTTCTCAGGGCTACTACGAGCAGTACTTC. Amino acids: CASSSQGYYEQYF.

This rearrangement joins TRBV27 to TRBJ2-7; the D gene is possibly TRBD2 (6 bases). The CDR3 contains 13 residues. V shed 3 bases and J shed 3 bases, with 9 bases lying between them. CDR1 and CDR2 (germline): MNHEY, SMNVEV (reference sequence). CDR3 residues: CASSLRGHYEQYF. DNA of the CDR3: TGTGCCAGCAGTTTGCGGGGCCACTACGAGCAGTACTTC.